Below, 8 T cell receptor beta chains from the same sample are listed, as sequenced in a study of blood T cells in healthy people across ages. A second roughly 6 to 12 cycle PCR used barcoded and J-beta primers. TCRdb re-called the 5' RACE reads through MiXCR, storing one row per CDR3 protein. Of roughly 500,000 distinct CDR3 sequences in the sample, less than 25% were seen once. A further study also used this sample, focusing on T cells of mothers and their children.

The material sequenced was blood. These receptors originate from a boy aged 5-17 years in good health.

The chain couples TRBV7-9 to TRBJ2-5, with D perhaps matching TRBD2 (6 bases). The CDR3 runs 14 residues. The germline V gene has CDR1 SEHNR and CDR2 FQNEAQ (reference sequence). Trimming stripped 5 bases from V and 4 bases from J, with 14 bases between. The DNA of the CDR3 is TGTGCCAGCAGCCCCTTATTGGAGGGAGAGACCCAGTACTTC. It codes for CASSPLLEGETQYF.

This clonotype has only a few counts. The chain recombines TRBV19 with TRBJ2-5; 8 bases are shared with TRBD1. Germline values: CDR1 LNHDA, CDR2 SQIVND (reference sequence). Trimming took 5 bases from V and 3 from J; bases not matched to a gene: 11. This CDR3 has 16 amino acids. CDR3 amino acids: CASSEPGQVTEETQYF. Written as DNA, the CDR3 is TGTGCCAGTAGTGAGCCGGGACAGGTAACTGAAGAGACCCAGTACTTC.

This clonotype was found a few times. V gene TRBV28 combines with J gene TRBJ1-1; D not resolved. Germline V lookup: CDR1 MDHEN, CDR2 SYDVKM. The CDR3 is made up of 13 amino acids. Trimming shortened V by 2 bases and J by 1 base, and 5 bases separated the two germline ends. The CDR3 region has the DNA TGTGCCAGCAGTTTAAAGTGGAACACTGAAGCTTTCTTT. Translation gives CASSLKWNTEAFF.

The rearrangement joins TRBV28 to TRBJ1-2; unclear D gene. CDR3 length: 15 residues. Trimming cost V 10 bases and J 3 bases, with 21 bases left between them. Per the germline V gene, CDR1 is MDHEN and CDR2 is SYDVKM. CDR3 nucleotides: TGTGCCATTGGATCAAGTGGCTCCCTCTACTATGGCTACACCTTC. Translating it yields CAIGSSGSLYYGYTF.

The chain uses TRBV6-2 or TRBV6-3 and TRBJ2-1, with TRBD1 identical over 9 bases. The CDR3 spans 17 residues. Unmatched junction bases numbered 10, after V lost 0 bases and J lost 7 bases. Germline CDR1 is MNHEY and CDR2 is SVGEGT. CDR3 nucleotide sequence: TGTGCCAGCAGTTACTCGCCCGGGACAGGGATTTATAATGAGCAGTTCTTC. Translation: CASSYSPGTGIYNEQFF.

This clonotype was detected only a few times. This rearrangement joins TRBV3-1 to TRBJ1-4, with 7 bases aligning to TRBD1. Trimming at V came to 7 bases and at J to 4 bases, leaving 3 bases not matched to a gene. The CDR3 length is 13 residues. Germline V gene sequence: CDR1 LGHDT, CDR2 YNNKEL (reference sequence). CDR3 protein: CASTGTVNEKLFF. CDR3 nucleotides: TGTGCCAGCACCGGGACAGTTAATGAAAAACTGTTTTTT.

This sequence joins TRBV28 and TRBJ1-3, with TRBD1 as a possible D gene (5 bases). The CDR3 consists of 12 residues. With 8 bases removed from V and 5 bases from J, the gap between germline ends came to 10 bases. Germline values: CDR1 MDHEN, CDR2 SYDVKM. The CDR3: CASGAGRNTIYF. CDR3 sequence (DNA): TGTGCCAGCGGCGCGGGGCGAAACACCATATATTTT.

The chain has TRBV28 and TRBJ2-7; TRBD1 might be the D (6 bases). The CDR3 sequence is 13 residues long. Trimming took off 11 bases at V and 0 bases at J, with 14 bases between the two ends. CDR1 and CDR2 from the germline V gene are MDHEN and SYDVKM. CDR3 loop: CAGSGQISYEQYF. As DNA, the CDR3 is TGTGCCGGCTCCGGACAGATCTCCTACGAGCAGTACTTC.